A single T cell receptor beta chain is shown here with its context. UMI-labeled 5' RACE yielded the TRB cDNA libraries. For each CDR3 protein, TCRdb gives one entry from its re-call of the 5' RACE reads, without DNA. Listed are about 130,000 distinct CDR3 sequences; roughly 0.3% falls within the top ten. These data belong to a study of CXCR3-negative and CXCR3-positive naive CD8 T cells. The CDR3 is made up of 15 amino acids. Germline V CDR1 and CDR2: SGHDT, YYEEEE. The chain uses TRBV5-6 and TRBJ2-7. The receptor comes from a human donor in good health. Some clones in this sample may be carry-over from other donors' samples. The specimen sequenced was naive CXCR3- CD8+ T cells from blood. Noted subset: CD45RO-CCR7+CD27+CD95- naive CD8+ T cells lacking CXCR3 (TNR3-). The CDR3: CASSFDAVSSYEQYF.